This T cell receptor (beta chain) came from a study of molecular identifiers for immune sequencing clone quantification. A CD8+CD4-CCR7+CD45RA+ phenotype served as the sorting definition for naive CD8 T cells. This CDR3 region has 17 residues. The V segment lost 4 bases and the J segment 0 bases; nucleotides outside the gene matches: 9. CDR1 is SEHNR and CDR2 is FQNEAQ in the germline V gene (reference sequence). There are many counts of this clonotype. TCRdb re-analysed the PCR reads in MiXCR, keeping a single row per CDR3 protein. The sample carries 550,000 to 750,000 distinct CDR3 sequences, 15% to 20% recorded once.

This chain connects TRBV7-9 to TRBJ2-1, with TRBD2 identical over 7 bases. Sequencing was done on a sample of naive CD8+ T cells from blood, with Jurkat cell RNA spiked in. Subset described: FACS-sorted CD8+CD4-CCR7+CD45RA+ naive T cells. The TCR sequence derives from a human donor in good health. Some libraries in this study had Jurkat cell RNA spiked in. CDR3 sequence: CASSSLLAGSSYNEQFF. The CDR3 DNA follows: TGTGCCAGCAGCTCCCTTTTAGCGGGCAGCTCCTACAATGAGCAGTTCTTC.